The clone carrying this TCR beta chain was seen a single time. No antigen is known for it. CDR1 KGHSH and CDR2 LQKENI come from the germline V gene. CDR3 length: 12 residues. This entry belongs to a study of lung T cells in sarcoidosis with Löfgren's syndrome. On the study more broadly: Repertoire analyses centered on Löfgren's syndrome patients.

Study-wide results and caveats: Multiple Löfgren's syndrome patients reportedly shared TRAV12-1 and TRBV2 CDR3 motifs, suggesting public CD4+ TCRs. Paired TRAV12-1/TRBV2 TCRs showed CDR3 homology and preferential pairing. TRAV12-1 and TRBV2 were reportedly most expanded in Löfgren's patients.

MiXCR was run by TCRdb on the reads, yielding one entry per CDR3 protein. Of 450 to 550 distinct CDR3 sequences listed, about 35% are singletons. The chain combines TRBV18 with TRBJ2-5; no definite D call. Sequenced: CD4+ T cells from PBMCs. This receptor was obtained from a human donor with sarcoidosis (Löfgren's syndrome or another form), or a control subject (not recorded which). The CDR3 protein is CTISTVQETQYF. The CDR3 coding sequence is TGTACCATCTCAACAGTACAAGAGACCCAGTACTTC. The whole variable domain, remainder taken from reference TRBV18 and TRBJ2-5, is NAGVMQNPRHLVRRRGQEARLRCSPMKGHSHVYWYRQLPEEGLKFMVYLQKENIIDESGMPKERFSAEFPKEGPSILRIQQVVRGDSAAYFCTISTVQETQYFGPGTRLLVL.